This TCR beta chain stems from a study of blood T cell repertoires in COVID-19. Study summary: Sites in the United States, Italy and Spain provided acute and convalescent COVID-19 samples. Nucleic acid was either cDNA or gDNA, and it came from T cells, B-cell-depleted T cells, or PBMCs.

Per the authors' pipeline: By means of reference gene primer amplification, nucleated cell counts were estimated. The repertoire was sequenced with immunoSEQ multiplex PCR; TCRdb's copy has only in-frame clones and lacks some. D and trimming come from the DNA, and the V and J calls and clone size come from that table. The data hold approximately 82,000 clones, with 85% observed a single time. J gave up 4 bases and V 4 bases, and 8 bases lay outside the gene matches. The CDR3 consists of 15 residues. CDR1 and CDR2 (germline): SGHRS, YFSETQ. The TCR comes from a woman in her 70s with active or convalescent COVID-19. J is TRBJ1-2 and V is TRBV5-1, with TRBD1 matching 9 bases. The sequenced sample was peripheral blood. This CDR3 reads CASSPSGTGPYGYTF. Here the CDR3 DNA reads TGCGCCAGCAGCCCCTCCGGGACAGGGCCCTATGGCTACACCTTC.